The rows below give T cell receptor beta chains drawn from one sample of a study of T cell repertoires in aging, cancer and after chemotherapy. Each CDR3 protein gets one entry after TCRdb re-called the multiplex PCR reads with MiXCR. The repertoire holds around 5,000 distinct CDR3 sequences, with 26% as singletons. Specimen: blood. The receptors were gathered from a human donor in good health. Both conserved end residues are part of each CDR3. Fields, in order: clone size, J gene, V gene, D gene, CDR3 DNA, CDR3 protein. A D gene is named only where the DNA matches it firmly. Clone sizes are given selectively: once, few, many, or a class where the clone is expanded.

size: few
J: TRBJ1-5
V: TRBV6-6
D: TRBD1
DNA: TGTGCCAGCAACACCGGGACAGGCTTAAGCAATCAGCCCCAGCATTTT
CDR3: CASNTGTGLSNQPQHF

size: few
J: TRBJ2-4
V: TRBV28
D: TRBD1
DNA: TGTGCCAGCAGTTTCCGACCGGCAGGGGGCAAAAACATTCAGTACTTC
CDR3: CASSFRPAGGKNIQYF

size: -
J: TRBJ1-1
V: TRBV11-1
D: TRBD1
DNA: TGTGCCAGCAGCAGGGACAGGAACACTGAAGCTTTCTTT
CDR3: CASSRDRNTEAFF

size: -
J: TRBJ2-4
V: TRBV11-1
D: TRBD1
DNA: TGCGCCAGCAGCCAAGATGGGACAGTGGGAGCCAAAAACATTCAGTACTTC
CDR3: CASSQDGTVGAKNIQYF

size: once
J: TRBJ2-3
V: TRBV29-1
D: -
DNA: TGCAGCGTTGAAGAGACAGGCCCGAGCACAGATACGCAGTATTTT
CDR3: CSVEETGPSTDTQYF

size: medium-sized
J: TRBJ2-3
V: TRBV6-4
D: -
DNA: TGTGCCAGCAGTGATAAGGGCACAGATACGCAGTATTTT
CDR3: CASSDKGTDTQYF

size: few
J: TRBJ2-5
V: TRBV7-2
D: TRBD2
DNA: TGTGCCAGCAGCCCCCGACTAGCGGGGGGTTCAGAGACCCAGTACTTC
CDR3: CASSPRLAGGSETQYF

size: medium-sized
J: TRBJ2-3
V: TRBV6-2/TRBV6-3
D: -
DNA: TGTGCCAGCAGCCGGACTAGCACAGATACGCAGTATTTT
CDR3: CASSRTSTDTQYF

size: few
J: TRBJ1-6
V: TRBV7-2
D: -
DNA: TGTGCCAGCAGCTTATTAATAGGGCCCCTCCACTTT
CDR3: CASSLLIGPLHF

size: few
J: TRBJ2-3
V: TRBV7-9
D: -
DNA: TGTGCCAGCAGCAAAAACCGGGGACCCCCGGGACGCCGGGGGGATACGCAGTATTTT
CDR3: CASSKNRGPPGRRGDTQYF

size: medium-sized
J: TRBJ1-4
V: TRBV6-6
D: -
DNA: TGTGCCAGCAGTACGATCAGGAGGGGAAGTAACGAAAAACTGTTTTTT
CDR3: CASSTIRRGSNEKLFF

size: few
J: TRBJ1-1
V: TRBV12-3/TRBV12-4
D: -
DNA: TGTGCCAGCAGTTTATCCGCCAGGGGCACTGAAGCTTTCTTT
CDR3: CASSLSARGTEAFF

size: few
J: TRBJ1-3
V: TRBV7-9
D: -
DNA: TGTGCCAGCAGAGTCGGACAGGGAAACACCATATATTTT
CDR3: CASRVGQGNTIYF

size: medium-sized
J: TRBJ2-3
V: TRBV27
D: -
DNA: TGTGCCAGCAGTCCACAGTGGGCGCCAGATACGCAGTATTTT
CDR3: CASSPQWAPDTQYF

size: medium-sized
J: TRBJ2-7
V: TRBV7-9
D: TRBD2
DNA: TGTGCCAGCAACGAAGGGGGCCTAGCGGGAGGCGAGCAGTACTTC
CDR3: CASNEGGLAGGEQYF

size: -
J: TRBJ1-1
V: TRBV10-1
D: TRBD1
DNA: TGCGCCAGCCCTGAGAAGGGACAGGGGGGGACGAACACTGAAGCTTTCTTT
CDR3: CASPEKGQGGTNTEAFF

size: -
J: TRBJ1-1
V: TRBV7-9
D: TRBD1
DNA: TGCGCCAGCAGCTACGGACAGGGGGCCACTGAAGCTTTCTTT
CDR3: CASSYGQGATEAFF

size: medium-sized
J: TRBJ2-3
V: TRBV30
D: -
DNA: TGTGCCTGGACAGGGTCGGGCACAGATACGCAGTATTTT
CDR3: CAWTGSGTDTQYF

size: medium-sized
J: TRBJ2-2
V: TRBV7-9
D: TRBD2
DNA: TGTGCCAGCAGCGCCAAGACTAGCGGGAATTGGACCGGGGAGCTGTTTTTT
CDR3: CASSAKTSGNWTGELFF

size: medium-sized
J: TRBJ2-6
V: TRBV5-4
D: -
DNA: TGTGCCAGCAGCTTGGGAGGAAAGGGACCTCCTGGGGCCAACGTCCTGACTTTC
CDR3: CASSLGGKGPPGANVLTF

size: -
J: TRBJ2-2
V: TRBV11-2
D: TRBD2
DNA: TGTGCCAGCAGCCGCACTAGCGGGAGGGGCACCGGGGAGCTGTTTTTT
CDR3: CASSRTSGRGTGELFF

size: few
J: TRBJ2-1
V: TRBV5-6
D: -
DNA: TGTGCCAGCAGCTTGGGAGGATTCAATGAGCAGTTCTTC
CDR3: CASSLGGFNEQFF

size: few
J: TRBJ2-1
V: TRBV4-1
D: -
DNA: TGCGCCAGCAGCCATTCCTCCCGGGCCCTAGAGGGCCAGTTCTTC
CDR3: CASSHSSRALEGQFF

size: medium-sized
J: TRBJ2-7
V: TRBV27
D: -
DNA: TGTGCCAGCAGTTTATCAGGGAGTCCGTCCTACGAGCAGTACTTC
CDR3: CASSLSGSPSYEQYF

size: -
J: TRBJ2-7
V: TRBV4-2
D: TRBD1
DNA: TGTGCCAGCAGCCAAGAGGGATGGGACAGGGCCTACGAGCAGTACTTC
CDR3: CASSQEGWDRAYEQYF

size: -
J: TRBJ2-7
V: TRBV28
D: -
DNA: TGTGCCAGCAGCCCAAACCGAATGGAGCAGTACTTC
CDR3: CASSPNRMEQYF

size: -
J: TRBJ2-1
V: TRBV20-1
D: TRBD2
DNA: TGCAGTGCCCGAGTACGGGTTTTTAGCGGGACCGACAATGAGCAGTTCTTC
CDR3: CSARVRVFSGTDNEQFF

size: few
J: TRBJ1-1
V: TRBV7-6
D: TRBD1
DNA: TGTGCCAGCAGCCATTACCGGACAGGGGACACTGAAGCTTTCTTT
CDR3: CASSHYRTGDTEAFF

size: medium-sized
J: TRBJ2-7
V: TRBV6-2/TRBV6-3
D: TRBD2
DNA: TGTGCCAGCCTCCGTACTAGCGGGTTCCCCTACGAGCAGTACTTC
CDR3: CASLRTSGFPYEQYF

size: -
J: TRBJ2-5
V: TRBV20-1
D: TRBD2
DNA: TGCAGTGCTAGAACTCTCAGCGGGGAGATAGAGACCCAGTACTTC
CDR3: CSARTLSGEIETQYF

size: once
J: TRBJ2-2
V: TRBV4-1
D: TRBD2
DNA: TGCGCCAGCAGCCAAGGGGGACTAGCGGGAGTGGGGACCGGGGAGCTGTTTTTT
CDR3: CASSQGGLAGVGTGELFF

size: once
J: TRBJ2-1
V: TRBV5-1
D: TRBD1
DNA: TGCGCCAGCAGCTCGACAGGGGGCGCAGCGGATGAGCAGTTCTTC
CDR3: CASSSTGGAADEQFF

size: few
J: TRBJ1-5
V: TRBV20-1
D: -
DNA: TGCAGTGCTAGGGACAATAGCAATCAGCCCCAGCATTTT
CDR3: CSARDNSNQPQHF

size: -
J: TRBJ2-2
V: TRBV7-9
D: TRBD2
DNA: TGTGCCAGCAGCTTGACTAGCGGGAATTGGACCGGGGAGCTGTTTTTT
CDR3: CASSLTSGNWTGELFF

size: medium-sized
J: TRBJ2-3
V: TRBV30
D: TRBD2
DNA: TGTGCCTGGAGCGCCCGGACTAGCGGGGGGTGGCATACGCAGTATTTT
CDR3: CAWSARTSGGWHTQYF

size: -
J: TRBJ2-5
V: TRBV4-3
D: TRBD2
DNA: TGCGCCAGCAGCCAAGATAGGGCTAGCGGGGGCCAAGAGACCCAGTACTTC
CDR3: CASSQDRASGGQETQYF

size: -
J: TRBJ2-5
V: TRBV24-1
D: TRBD1
DNA: TGTGCCACCAGTGATTGGGACAGTCAAGAGACCCAGTACTTC
CDR3: CATSDWDSQETQYF

size: medium-sized
J: TRBJ2-1
V: TRBV15
D: -
DNA: TGTGCCACCAGCAGAGCGGGCGGGAATGCTGAGCAGTTCTTC
CDR3: CATSRAGGNAEQFF

size: -
J: TRBJ1-3
V: TRBV4-1
D: -
DNA: TGCGCCAGCAGCCAAGAGCGGAGAGCTGGAAACACCATATATTTT
CDR3: CASSQERRAGNTIYF

size: medium-sized
J: TRBJ2-2
V: TRBV24-1
D: -
DNA: TGTGCCACCGGACCGGGGGCCGGGGAGCTGTTTTTT
CDR3: CATGPGAGELFF

size: few
J: TRBJ2-5
V: TRBV6-1
D: TRBD2
DNA: TGTGCCAGCAGTGACGGGACTATCGAGACCCAGTACTTC
CDR3: CASSDGTIETQYF

size: medium-sized
J: TRBJ2-1
V: TRBV15
D: TRBD2
DNA: TGTGCCACCAGCACCCGGACTAGCGGGAGGGGCAATGAGCAGTTCTTC
CDR3: CATSTRTSGRGNEQFF

size: medium-sized
J: TRBJ2-7
V: TRBV19
D: TRBD1
DNA: TGTGCCAGCAAGGGACAGGTTACGGGGGAGCAGTACTTC
CDR3: CASKGQVTGEQYF